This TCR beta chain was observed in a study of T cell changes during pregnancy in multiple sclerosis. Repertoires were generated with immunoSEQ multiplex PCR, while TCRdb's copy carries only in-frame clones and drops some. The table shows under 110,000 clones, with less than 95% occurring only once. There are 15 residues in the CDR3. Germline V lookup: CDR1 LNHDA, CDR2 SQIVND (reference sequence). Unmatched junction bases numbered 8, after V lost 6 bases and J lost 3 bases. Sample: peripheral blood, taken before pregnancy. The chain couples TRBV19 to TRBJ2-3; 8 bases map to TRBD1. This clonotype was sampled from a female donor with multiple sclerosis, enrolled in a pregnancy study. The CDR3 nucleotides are TGTGCCAGTAGGAAGGGACAGGTAGGGACAGATACGCAGTATTTT. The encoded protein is CASRKGQVGTDTQYF. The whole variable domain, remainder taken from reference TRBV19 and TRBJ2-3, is DGGITQSPKYLFRKEGQNVTLSCEQNLNHDAMYWYRQDPGQGLRLIYYSQIVNDFQKGDIAEGYSVSREKKESFPLTVTSAQKNPTAFYLCASRKGQVGTDTQYFGPGTRLTVL.